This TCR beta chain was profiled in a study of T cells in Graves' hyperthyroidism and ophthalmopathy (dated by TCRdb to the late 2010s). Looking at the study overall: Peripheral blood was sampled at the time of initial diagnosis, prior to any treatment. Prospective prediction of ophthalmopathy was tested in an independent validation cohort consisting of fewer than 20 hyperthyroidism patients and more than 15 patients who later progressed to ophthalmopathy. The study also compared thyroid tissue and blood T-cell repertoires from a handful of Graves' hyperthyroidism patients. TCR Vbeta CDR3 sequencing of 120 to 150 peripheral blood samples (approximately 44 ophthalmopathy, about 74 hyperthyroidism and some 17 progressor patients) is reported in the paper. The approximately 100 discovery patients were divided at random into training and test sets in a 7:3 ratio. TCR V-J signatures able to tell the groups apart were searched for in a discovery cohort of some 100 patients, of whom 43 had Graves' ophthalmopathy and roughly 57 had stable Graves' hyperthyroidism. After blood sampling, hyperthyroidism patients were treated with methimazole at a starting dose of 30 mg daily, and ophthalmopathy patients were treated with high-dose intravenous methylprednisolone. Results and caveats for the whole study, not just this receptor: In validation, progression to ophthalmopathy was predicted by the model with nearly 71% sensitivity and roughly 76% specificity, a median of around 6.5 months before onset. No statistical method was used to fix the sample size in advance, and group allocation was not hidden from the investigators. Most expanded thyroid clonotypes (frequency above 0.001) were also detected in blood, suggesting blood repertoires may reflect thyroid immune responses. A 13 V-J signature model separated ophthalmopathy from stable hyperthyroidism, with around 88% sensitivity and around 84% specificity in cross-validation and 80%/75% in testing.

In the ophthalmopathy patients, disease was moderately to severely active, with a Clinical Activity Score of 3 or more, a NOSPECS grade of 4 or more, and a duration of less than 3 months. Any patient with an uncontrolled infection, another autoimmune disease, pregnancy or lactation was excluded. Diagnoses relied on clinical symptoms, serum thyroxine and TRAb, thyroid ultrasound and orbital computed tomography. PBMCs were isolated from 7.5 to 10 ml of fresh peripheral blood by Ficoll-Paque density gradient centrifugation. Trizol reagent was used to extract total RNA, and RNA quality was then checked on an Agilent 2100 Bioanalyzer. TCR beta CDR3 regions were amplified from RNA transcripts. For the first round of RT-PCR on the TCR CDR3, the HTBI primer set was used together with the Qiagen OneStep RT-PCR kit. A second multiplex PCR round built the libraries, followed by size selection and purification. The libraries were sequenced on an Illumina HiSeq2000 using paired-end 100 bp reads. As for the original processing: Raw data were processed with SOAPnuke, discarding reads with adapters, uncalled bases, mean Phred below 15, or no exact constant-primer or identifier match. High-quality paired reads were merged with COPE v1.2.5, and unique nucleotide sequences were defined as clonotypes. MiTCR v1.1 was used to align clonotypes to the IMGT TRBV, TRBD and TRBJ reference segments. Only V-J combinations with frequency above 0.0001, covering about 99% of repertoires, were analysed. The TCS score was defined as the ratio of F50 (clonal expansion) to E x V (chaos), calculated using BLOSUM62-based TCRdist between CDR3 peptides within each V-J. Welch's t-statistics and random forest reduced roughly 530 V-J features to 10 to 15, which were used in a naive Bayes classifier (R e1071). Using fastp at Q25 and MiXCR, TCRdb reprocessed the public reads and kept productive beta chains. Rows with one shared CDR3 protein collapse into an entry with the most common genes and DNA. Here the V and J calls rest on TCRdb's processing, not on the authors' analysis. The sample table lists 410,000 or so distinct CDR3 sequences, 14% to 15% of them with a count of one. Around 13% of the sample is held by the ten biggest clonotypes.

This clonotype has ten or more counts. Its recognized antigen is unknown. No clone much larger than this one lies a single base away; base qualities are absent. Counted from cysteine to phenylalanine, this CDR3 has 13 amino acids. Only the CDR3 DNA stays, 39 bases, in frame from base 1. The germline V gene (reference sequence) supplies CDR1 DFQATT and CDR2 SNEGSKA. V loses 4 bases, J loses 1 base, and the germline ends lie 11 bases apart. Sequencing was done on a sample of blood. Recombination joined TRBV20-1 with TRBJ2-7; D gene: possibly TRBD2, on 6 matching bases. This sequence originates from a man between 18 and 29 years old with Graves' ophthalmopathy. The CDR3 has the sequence CSATGTRSYEQYF. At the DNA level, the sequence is TGCAGTGCTACCGGGACTCGATCCTACGAGCAGTACTTC.